This TCR beta chain was sequenced during a study of patients and donors after allogeneic stem cell transplantation. The length of the CDR3 is 13 residues. CDR1 SGHTA and CDR2 FQGNSA come from the germline V gene. The germline V and J ends were trimmed by 1 base and 4 bases, with 8 bases remaining between them. TCRdb re-derived calls from the RT-PCR reads in MiXCR, one entry per CDR3 protein. The sample has over 350,000 distinct CDR3 sequences, roughly 16% seen once. This clonotype originated in a human donor who was either an allogeneic HSCT recipient or a stem cell or donor lymphocyte infusion donor (not recorded which). It is not recorded whose cells these are; they may come from a transplant donor. The rearrangement uses TRBV7-2 and TRBJ2-7; D remains ambiguous. The sequenced material came from blood, either unsorted or a sorted T cell fraction (not recorded which). The CDR3 DNA is TGTGCCAGCAGCTTAGTAAACGTTTACGAGCAGTACTTC. It codes for CASSLVNVYEQYF.